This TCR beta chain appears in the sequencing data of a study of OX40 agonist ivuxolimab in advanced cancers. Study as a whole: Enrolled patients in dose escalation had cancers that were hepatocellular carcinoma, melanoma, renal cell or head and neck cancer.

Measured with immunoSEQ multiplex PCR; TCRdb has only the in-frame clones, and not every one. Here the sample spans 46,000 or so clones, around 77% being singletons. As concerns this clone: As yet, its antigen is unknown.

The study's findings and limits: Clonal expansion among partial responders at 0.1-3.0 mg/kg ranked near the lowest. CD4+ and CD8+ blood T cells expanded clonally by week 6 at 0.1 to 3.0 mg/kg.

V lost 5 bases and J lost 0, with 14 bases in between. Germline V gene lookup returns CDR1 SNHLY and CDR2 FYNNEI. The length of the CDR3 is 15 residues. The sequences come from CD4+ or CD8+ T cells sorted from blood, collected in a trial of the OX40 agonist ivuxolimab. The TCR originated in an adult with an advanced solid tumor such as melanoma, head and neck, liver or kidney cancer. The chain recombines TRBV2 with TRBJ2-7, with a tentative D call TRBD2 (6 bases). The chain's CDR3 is CASSPRTTNSYEQYF. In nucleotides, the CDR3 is TGTGCCAGCAGTCCTCGGACTACTAACTCCTACGAGCAGTACTTC.